These T cell receptor beta chains were read from a single sample in a study of blood T cell repertoires in COVID-19. Profiled with immunoSEQ multiplex PCR; TCRdb holds only in-frame clones, not every one. This sample has roughly 240,000 clones; about four fifths occur once, and the top ten carry approximately 4%. The sequenced sample consisted of PBMCs or T cells enriched from blood (not recorded which). The receptor set was obtained from a woman between 35 and 50 years old who had been exposed to COVID-19. Each CDR3 is given with its conserved first and last residue. D genes are given only for firm matches. Expanded clones get a size class; other rows say once, few or many, or leave the size out.

V gene: TRBV7-8; clone size: .; J gene: TRBJ1-5; D gene: .; CDR3 length: 14; CDR3 protein: CASSQTPGYQPQHF; CDR3 DNA: TGTGCCAGCAGCCAAACCCCAGGGTATCAGCCCCAGCATTTT
V gene: TRBV2; clone size: .; J gene: TRBJ1-1; D gene: .; CDR3 length: 15; CDR3 protein: CASSEYGALGTEAFF; CDR3 DNA: TGTGCCAGCAGTGAGTATGGGGCCTTGGGCACTGAAGCTTTCTTT
V gene: TRBV15; clone size: once; J gene: TRBJ2-2; D gene: .; CDR3 length: 16; CDR3 protein: CATSRDGRANTGELFF; CDR3 DNA: TGTGCCACCAGCAGAGATGGGCGGGCGAACACCGGGGAGCTGTTTTTT
V gene: TRBV4-2; clone size: .; J gene: TRBJ2-1; D gene: .; CDR3 length: 11; CDR3 protein: CATRLDNEQFF; CDR3 DNA: TGTGCCACCCGACTTGACAATGAGCAGTTCTTC
V gene: TRBV24-1; clone size: .; J gene: TRBJ2-2; D gene: TRBD2; CDR3 length: 16; CDR3 protein: CATSDLFGRDTGELFF; CDR3 DNA: TGTGCCACCAGTGATTTGTTTGGGAGGGACACCGGGGAGCTGTTTTTT
V gene: TRBV4-1; clone size: .; J gene: TRBJ2-5; D gene: TRBD2; CDR3 length: 15; CDR3 protein: CASSRFRGEQETQYF; CDR3 DNA: TGCGCCAGCAGCCGCTTCCGGGGGGAACAAGAGACCCAGTACTTC
V gene: TRBV5-1; clone size: few; J gene: TRBJ2-7; D gene: TRBD2; CDR3 length: 13; CDR3 protein: CASSYLAGDEQYF; CDR3 DNA: TGCGCCAGCAGCTACCTAGCGGGGGACGAGCAGTACTTC
V gene: TRBV5-1; clone size: .; J gene: TRBJ1-1; D gene: TRBD1; CDR3 length: 15; CDR3 protein: CASSLEGQGNTEAFF; CDR3 DNA: TGCGCCAGCAGCTTGGAGGGACAGGGGAACACTGAAGCTTTCTTT
V gene: TRBV27; clone size: .; J gene: TRBJ1-2; D gene: .; CDR3 length: 14; CDR3 protein: CASRRDTFNYGYTF; CDR3 DNA: TGTGCCAGCAGGAGGGACACCTTTAACTATGGCTACACCTTC
V gene: TRBV5-1; clone size: .; J gene: TRBJ1-1; D gene: .; CDR3 length: 16; CDR3 protein: CASSLVGAWGNTEAFF; CDR3 DNA: TGCGCCAGCAGCTTGGTAGGGGCTTGGGGGAACACTGAAGCTTTCTTT
V gene: TRBV28; clone size: .; J gene: TRBJ2-2; D gene: .; CDR3 length: 14; CDR3 protein: CASVGAQLTGELFF; CDR3 DNA: TGTGCCAGCGTTGGGGCACAACTCACCGGGGAGCTGTTTTTT
V gene: TRBV4-1; clone size: .; J gene: TRBJ2-2; D gene: .; CDR3 length: 15; CDR3 protein: CASSREGGSPGELFF; CDR3 DNA: TGCGCCAGCAGCCGGGAAGGAGGGTCTCCGGGGGAGCTGTTTTTT
V gene: TRBV5-4; clone size: .; J gene: TRBJ1-2; D gene: .; CDR3 length: 16; CDR3 protein: CASSLGSTGLLQGYTF; CDR3 DNA: TGTGCCAGCAGCTTGGGATCGACAGGACTGCTTCAGGGCTACACCTTC
V gene: TRBV24-1; clone size: once; J gene: TRBJ2-2; D gene: TRBD1; CDR3 length: 16; CDR3 protein: CATSDSQGFGTGELFF; CDR3 DNA: TGTGCCACCAGTGATTCACAGGGGTTCGGCACCGGGGAGCTGTTTTTT
V gene: TRBV27; clone size: .; J gene: TRBJ2-7; D gene: TRBD1; CDR3 length: 14; CDR3 protein: CASSPGQGTYEQYF; CDR3 DNA: TGTGCCAGCAGTCCGGGACAGGGCACCTACGAGCAGTACTTC
V gene: TRBV11-2; clone size: .; J gene: TRBJ2-3; D gene: .; CDR3 length: 16; CDR3 protein: CASSHDPPDLGGVQYF; CDR3 DNA: TGTGCCAGCAGCCACGACCCCCCGGATCTAGGTGGTGTGCAGTATTTT
V gene: TRBV5-1; clone size: few; J gene: TRBJ2-6; D gene: TRBD1; CDR3 length: 18; CDR3 protein: CASSPGQGALSGANVLTF; CDR3 DNA: TGCGCCAGCAGCCCGGGACAGGGGGCCCTGTCTGGGGCCAACGTCCTGACTTTC
V gene: TRBV18; clone size: .; J gene: TRBJ2-7; D gene: TRBD2; CDR3 length: 13; CDR3 protein: CASSAGGSYEQYF; CDR3 DNA: TGTGCCAGCTCAGCGGGGGGCTCCTACGAGCAGTACTTC
V gene: TRBV2; clone size: .; J gene: TRBJ2-5; D gene: .; CDR3 length: 13; CDR3 protein: CASRGEGWETQYF; CDR3 DNA: TGTGCCAGCAGGGGCGAGGGTTGGGAGACCCAGTACTTC
V gene: TRBV7-2; clone size: .; J gene: TRBJ2-5; D gene: TRBD2; CDR3 length: 15; CDR3 protein: CASSLVGTIQETQYF; CDR3 DNA: TGTGCCAGCAGCTTAGTCGGGACTATACAAGAGACCCAGTACTTC
V gene: TRBV10-3; clone size: .; J gene: TRBJ1-5; D gene: .; CDR3 length: 14; CDR3 protein: CAISAERVSQPQHF; CDR3 DNA: TGTGCCATCAGTGCTGAGAGGGTCTCGCAGCCCCAGCATTTT
V gene: TRBV7-3; clone size: .; J gene: TRBJ2-1; D gene: .; CDR3 length: 16; CDR3 protein: CASSLKGGGRVDEQFF; CDR3 DNA: TGTGCCAGCAGCTTAAAGGGCGGGGGCAGGGTGGATGAGCAGTTCTTC
V gene: TRBV27; clone size: many; J gene: TRBJ2-1; D gene: TRBD2; CDR3 length: 14; CDR3 protein: CASSLRRGGNEQFF; CDR3 DNA: TGTGCCAGCAGTTTACGTCGGGGGGGAAATGAGCAGTTCTTC
V gene: TRBV9; clone size: once; J gene: TRBJ1-1; D gene: TRBD1; CDR3 length: 13; CDR3 protein: CASSGQGNTEAFF; CDR3 DNA: TGTGCCAGCAGCGGACAGGGAAACACTGAAGCTTTCTTT
V gene: TRBV7-2; clone size: .; J gene: TRBJ1-2; D gene: .; CDR3 length: 15; CDR3 protein: CASSPSLTASYGYTF; CDR3 DNA: TGTGCCAGCAGCCCTAGTTTGACAGCGAGCTATGGCTACACCTTC
V gene: TRBV27; clone size: once; J gene: TRBJ2-7; D gene: .; CDR3 length: 13; CDR3 protein: CASGEGGAYEQYF; CDR3 DNA: TGTGCCTCCGGGGAGGGGGGGGCCTACGAGCAGTACTTC
V gene: TRBV7-2; clone size: few; J gene: TRBJ2-3; D gene: TRBD2; CDR3 length: 15; CDR3 protein: CASTRGDFGTDTQYF; CDR3 DNA: TGTGCCAGCACCCGGGGGGACTTTGGAACAGATACGCAGTATTTT
V gene: TRBV30; clone size: few; J gene: TRBJ1-2; D gene: TRBD1; CDR3 length: 14; CDR3 protein: CAWSFPGQGVRYTF; CDR3 DNA: TGTGCCTGGAGTTTCCCGGGACAGGGTGTGCGCTACACCTTC
V gene: TRBV28; clone size: .; J gene: TRBJ1-2; D gene: .; CDR3 length: 15; CDR3 protein: CASSKPPLAAYGYTF; CDR3 DNA: TGTGCCAGCAGTAAGCCCCCATTGGCGGCCTATGGCTACACCTTC
V gene: TRBV18; clone size: .; J gene: TRBJ1-4; D gene: TRBD1; CDR3 length: 16; CDR3 protein: CASSLMGQVNNEKLFF; CDR3 DNA: TGTGCCAGCTCACTAATGGGACAGGTGAATAATGAAAAACTGTTTTTT
V gene: TRBV6-2/TRBV6-3; clone size: .; J gene: TRBJ1-1; D gene: .; CDR3 length: 13; CDR3 protein: CASSYGGLSEAFF; CDR3 DNA: TGTGCCAGCAGTTACGGGGGACTTTCCGAAGCTTTCTTT
V gene: TRBV28; clone size: .; J gene: TRBJ2-1; D gene: TRBD1; CDR3 length: 17; CDR3 protein: CASSLREGQGAFNEQFF; CDR3 DNA: TGTGCCAGCAGTTTGAGGGAAGGACAGGGGGCCTTCAATGAGCAGTTCTTC
V gene: TRBV27; clone size: .; J gene: TRBJ1-1; D gene: .; CDR3 length: 14; CDR3 protein: CASSFNSGGTEAFF; CDR3 DNA: TGTGCCAGCAGTTTTAATAGCGGCGGCACTGAAGCTTTCTTT
V gene: TRBV29-1; clone size: .; J gene: TRBJ1-4; D gene: .; CDR3 length: 13; CDR3 protein: CSVVQGTNEKLFF; CDR3 DNA: TGCAGCGTTGTGCAGGGGACTAATGAAAAACTGTTTTTT
V gene: TRBV6-5; clone size: once; J gene: TRBJ2-1; D gene: TRBD2; CDR3 length: 15; CDR3 protein: CASSPLSGGNNEQFF; CDR3 DNA: TGTGCCAGCTCCCCTCTAAGCGGGGGTAACAATGAGCAGTTCTTC
V gene: TRBV11-2; clone size: .; J gene: TRBJ2-7; D gene: TRBD1; CDR3 length: 16; CDR3 protein: CASSSFRDSAPYEQYF; CDR3 DNA: TGTGCCAGCAGCTCCTTTAGGGACAGTGCTCCCTACGAGCAGTACTTC
V gene: TRBV6-1; clone size: .; J gene: TRBJ1-5; D gene: .; CDR3 length: 17; CDR3 protein: CASSEARQQGSNQPQHF; CDR3 DNA: TGTGCCAGCAGTGAAGCGAGGCAGCAAGGAAGCAATCAGCCCCAGCATTTT